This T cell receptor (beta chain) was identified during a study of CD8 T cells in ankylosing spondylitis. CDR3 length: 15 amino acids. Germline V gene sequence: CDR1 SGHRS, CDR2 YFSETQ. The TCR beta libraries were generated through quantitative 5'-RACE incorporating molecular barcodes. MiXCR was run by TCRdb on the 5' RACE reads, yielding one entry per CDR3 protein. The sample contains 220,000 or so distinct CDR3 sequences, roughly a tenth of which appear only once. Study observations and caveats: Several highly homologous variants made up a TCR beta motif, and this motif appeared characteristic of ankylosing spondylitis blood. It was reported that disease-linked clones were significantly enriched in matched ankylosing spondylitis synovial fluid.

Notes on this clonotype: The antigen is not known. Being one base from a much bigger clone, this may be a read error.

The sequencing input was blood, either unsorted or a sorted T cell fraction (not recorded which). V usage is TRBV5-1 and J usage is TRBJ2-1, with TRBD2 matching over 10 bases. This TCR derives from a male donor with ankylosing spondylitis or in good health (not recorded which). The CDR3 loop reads CASSSIAGGYNGQFF. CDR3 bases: TGCGCCAGCAGCTCTATAGCGGGGGGCTACAATGGGCAGTTCTTC.